This T cell receptor (beta chain) was sequenced in a study of blood T cell repertoires in COVID-19. Data came from immunoSEQ multiplex PCR; TCRdb stores just in-frame clones and leaves some out. Here the sample spans about 130,000 clones, around 73% being singletons. The CDR3 length is 15 residues. Per the germline V gene, CDR1 is SGHTA and CDR2 is FQGNSA. V dropped 1 base and J dropped 4 bases, with 11 bases sitting between them. The receptor was derived from a man in his sixties who had recovered from COVID-19. V gene TRBV7-2 combines with J gene TRBJ1-3, with a tentative D call TRBD1 (6 bases). The sequenced material came from peripheral blood. As DNA, the CDR3 is TGTGCCAGCAGCTTAGTACAGGGAATAGGAAACACCATATATTTT. Its translation: CASSLVQGIGNTIYF.